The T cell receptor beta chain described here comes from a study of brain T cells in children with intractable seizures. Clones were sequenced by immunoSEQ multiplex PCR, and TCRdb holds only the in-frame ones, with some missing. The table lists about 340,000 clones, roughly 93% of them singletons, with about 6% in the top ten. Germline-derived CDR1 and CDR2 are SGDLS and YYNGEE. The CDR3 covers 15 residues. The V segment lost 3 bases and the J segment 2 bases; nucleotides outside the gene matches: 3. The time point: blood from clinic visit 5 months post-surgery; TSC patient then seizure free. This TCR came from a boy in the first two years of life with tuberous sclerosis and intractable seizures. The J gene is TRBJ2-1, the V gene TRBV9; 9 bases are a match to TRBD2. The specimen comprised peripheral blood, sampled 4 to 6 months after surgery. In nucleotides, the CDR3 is TGTGCCAGCAGCGATAGCGGGAGTCCCTACAATGAGCAGTTCTTC. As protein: CASSDSGSPYNEQFF.